These 8 T cell receptor beta chains came from one sample sequenced in a study of regulatory T cells in long-lasting Graves disease. Time point given: newly diagnosed GD, antithyroid drugs for less than 3 months. The TCR library was prepared using RNA isolated from PBMCs. CDR3-region Arm-PCR and iRepertoire HTBI primers produced the TCR beta libraries. MiXCR was run by TCRdb on the multiplex PCR reads, yielding one entry per CDR3 protein. This sample yields a few hundred thousand distinct CDR3 sequences, of which 16% are seen a single time; roughly 30% belongs to the top ten. The data also belong to a second study, concerning T cells in Graves' hyperthyroidism and ophthalmopathy.

The sequenced sample was peripheral blood mononuclear cells (PBMCs), obtained at new diagnosis, from a patient treated with antithyroid drugs. The receptors were sampled from a man aged 35-49 years with Graves disease.

This clonotype was seen at least ten times. This chain joins TRBV12-3 or TRBV12-4 and TRBJ2-1, with 10 bases identical to TRBD2. The CDR3 is 15 residues long. V shed 3 bases, J shed 4 bases, and the junction held 3 bases outside the gene matches. Here the CDR3 DNA reads TGTGCCAGCAGTTTTGTACTAGCGGGGTACAATGAGCAGTTCTTC. Amino acid sequence: CASSFVLAGYNEQFF.

This clonotype was recorded a few times. V gene TRBV3-1 combines with J gene TRBJ2-7, with 8 bases aligning to TRBD2. V dropped 6 bases and J dropped 1; count of bases not matched to a gene: 5. Germline V gives CDR1 LGHDT, CDR2 YNNKEL (reference sequence). The CDR3 consists of 14 residues. For the CDR3, the DNA is TGTGCCAGCAGACTTAGCGGGGCTTCCTACGAGCAGTACTTC. Translating gives CASRLSGASYEQYF.

Note on this clonotype: Relative to the germline gene, one junction end is altered; a read error may explain this. J is TRBJ2-4 and V is TRBV20-1, with TRBD2 matching over 7 bases. The length of the CDR3 is 12 residues. Germline CDR1 and CDR2: DFQATT and SNEGSKA (reference sequence). CDR3 in amino acids: CSATMRGREGDF. CDR3 nucleotides: TGCAGTGCTACCATGAGAGGGAGGGAAGGGGACTTC.

This clonotype was detected ten times or more. The gene calls are TRBV6-1 and TRBJ2-4; D may be TRBD2 (6 bases). There are 16 residues in the CDR3. From germline, CDR1 is MNHNS and CDR2 SASEGT. V shed 7 bases and J shed 3 bases, with 19 bases lying between them. CDR3 residues: CASKTKRPGGKNIQYF. The CDR3 DNA follows: TGTGCCAGCAAAACCAAGCGACCCGGGGGCAAAAACATTCAGTACTTC.

This clonotype showed up many times. One end of the junction does not line up with germline, which may come from a read error. The V call is TRBV20-1, the J call TRBJ2-5; D is uncertain. The CDR3 spans 15 residues. The V gene's germline CDR1 is DFQATT and CDR2 SNEGSKA (reference sequence). CDR3 amino acids: CSAREGAGYHETQYF. The CDR3 DNA sequence: TGCAGTGCTAGAGAAGGTGCAGGCTACCATGAGACCCAGTACTTC.

This clonotype was counted many times. The genes are TRBV2 and TRBJ2-1; the match to TRBD2 covers 7 bases. This CDR3 is built from 14 residues. Germline V gene sequence: CDR1 SNHLY, CDR2 FYNNEI. With 7 bases clipped from V and 5 bases from J, the junction kept 8 bases outside the gene matches. The CDR3 bases are TGTGCCAGCAACGAGCGGGGAGACGACAATGAGCAGTTCTTC. Encoded protein: CASNERGDDNEQFF.

About this clonotype itself: Given a far larger clone just one base away, this is likely a sequencing read error. This chain uses TRBV11-1 with TRBJ2-3; TRBD2 agrees at 13 bases. The end of the DNA aligns better with TRBJ2-1, so the J call may be wrong. The CDR3 totals 16 residues. From germline, CDR1 is SGHAT and CDR2 FQDESV (reference sequence). CDR3 sequence: CASSSTGLAGCNEQFF. As DNA, the CDR3 is TGTGCCAGCAGCTCCACGGGACTAGCGGGGTGCAATGAGCAGTTCTTC.

This clonotype was seen at least ten times. V gene TRBV11-2 combines with J gene TRBJ2-7; D not resolved. Trimming shortened V by 4 bases and J by 2 bases, and 12 bases separated the two germline ends. Looked up from germline, CDR1 is SGHAT and CDR2 is FQNNGV. The CDR3 is made up of 14 amino acids. As DNA, the CDR3 is TGTGCCAGCAGCTCCCGGGCCGGCCCCTACGAGCAGTACTTC. Its protein product is CASSSRAGPYEQYF. Supplemented by reference TRBV11-2 and TRBJ2-7, the full variable domain reads EAGVAQSPRYKIIEKRQSVAFWCNPISGHATLYWYQQILGQGPKLLIQFQNNGVVDDSQLPKDRFSAERLKGVDSTLKIQPAKLEDSAVYLCASSSRAGPYEQYFGPGTRLTVT.